This paragraph reports one T cell receptor beta chain. What this receptor recognizes is not known. No much larger clone exists at a distance of one base, and base qualities are not known. Libraries were built with the immunoSEQ multiplex PCR assay. The paper's data handling went like this. A statistical classification framework was developed to diagnose cytomegalovirus status using the catalog of TCR beta chain sequences. TCRdb's version of the immuneACCESS table is confined to in-frame rearrangements and falls short of the full clone set. An unresolved V gene accounts for under half of the shortfall where checked; the remainder is of unknown origin. V and J calls and clone size are as listed in that table; D and trimming were resolved from the DNA. The sample records 180,000 or so clones, 80% to 90% of which are singletons. Under 15% of the sample belongs to the ten largest clones. The CDR3 goes from the cysteine to the phenylalanine over 15 residues. Only CDR3 DNA remains: 45 bases, in frame from the first base. V is reduced by 0 bases and J by 2 bases, leaving a spacing of 11 bases between them. According to the germline V gene, CDR1 reads MGHRA and CDR2 reads YSYEKL.

The record originates from a study of cytomegalovirus exposure and HLA in healthy donors (TCRdb year 2017). Study-wide context: According to a later analysis, the 120 or so validation repertoires were produced on the same platform as the approximately 600 repertoires of the first cohort. The study was designed to test whether signatures of past pathogen exposure could be identified by cataloging public T cell receptors. Along with the 666-subject first cohort, a separate validation cohort of approximately 110 different subjects was used. The study combined high-throughput TCR immunosequencing, statistical association of individual TCRs with disease status, and machine learning to predict cytomegalovirus infection status. Study-wide conclusions, independent of this receptor: The study listed 150 to 200 TCR beta chains as associated with cytomegalovirus. A later analysis lacked HLA typing for the validation cohort, so it scored co-occurrence in that cohort across all 120 repertoires. It was suggested by the authors that the approach could potentially be generalized to other disease states and immunological phenotypes. In vitro tests confirmed that a few of the cytomegalovirus-associated TCR beta chains recognize cytomegalovirus antigens. In a later analysis, TCRs clustered in the first cohort were found to also tend to co-occur in the roughly 120 validation repertoires, with about 93% of cluster scores above 0. Most TCR sequences were seen in very few donors, while some public TCRs were found in many individuals. The classifier was reported to diagnose cytomegalovirus status with high specificity and sensitivity in both the original and validation cohorts.

Separate from the approximately 700-subject first cohort, the validation cohort of 90 to 150 subjects was the group to which the donors belonged. The sequenced sample consisted of PBMCs. The clonotype comes from a woman in her twenties or thirties in good health and CMV-seropositive. The chain is made from TRBV4-1 and TRBJ2-7; the D gene cannot be resolved reliably. The CDR3 protein is CASSQERKGAYEQYF. The sequenced DNA is TGCGCCAGCAGCCAAGAACGGAAAGGAGCCTACGAGCAGTACTTC.